This entry describes one T cell receptor (beta chain). Its antigen is not known. This sample stems from a study of cytomegalovirus exposure and HLA in healthy donors. The study, taken as a whole, reports: The classifier reportedly diagnosed cytomegalovirus status with high specificity and sensitivity.

The study ran its PCR with 60 Vbeta and 13 Jbeta primers. Here immunoSEQ multiplex PCR was the method, and the copy in TCRdb shows in-frame clones only, minus some. Of about 150,000 clones listed, around three quarters are singletons. Sequenced: PBMCs. This clonotype was sampled from a male donor in good health and CMV-seronegative.

The CDR3 DNA is TGTGCCAGCAGCTTGTACGACTGGAACTACGAGCAGTACTTC. Its translation is CASSLYDWNYEQYF. V gene TRBV5-6 combines with J gene TRBJ2-7; D not resolved. The CDR3 loop spans 14 amino acids. Germline V gene sequence: CDR1 SGHDT, CDR2 YYEEEE. Trimming took off 1 base at V and 3 bases at J, with 11 bases between the two ends.